This T cell receptor (beta chain) is from a study of blood T cells in healthy people across ages (dated by TCRdb to the mid-2010s). Regarding the study in general: Template switching captured roughly one uniquely barcoded TCR beta cDNA molecule per two T cells in model experiments. Age-related changes in TCR beta repertoire diversity were measured in the study by deep sequencing normalized with unique cDNA molecular identifiers. Donors were grouped into four age groups: young (average approximately 16 years), middle-aged (39), aged (approximately 58) and long-lived (around 80). To avoid experimental bias, donors of different ages were randomly spread across the sequencing lanes. Two additional independent replicas of 1 million unique cDNA reads from the same blood draw were analyzed for two donors (one aged 18 to 30 and one aged 80 or older). The paper's findings and limits, for the study overall: Estimates of total diversity based on one million sequenced T cells were regarded as lower bounds and as underestimates. As age increased, observed TCR beta diversity per million T cells dropped in a roughly linear way, and a significant reduction was already evident by age 40. Because donor CMV infection status was unknown, age-related changes in expanded clonotypes were potentially confounded. A strong correlation was found between observed TCR beta diversity and the percentage of naive T cells measured by flow cytometry. Since profiling was done on bulk unsorted PBMCs, naive and antigen-experienced compartments could not be conclusively compared. Compared with the aged group, the long-lived group had more naive CD4+ T cells, fewer expanded clones and increased TCR diversity, a pattern suggesting age selection.

The method behind the library was 5' RACE. The listed sequencing device is Illumina HiSeq 2500. A second about 7 to 12 cycle PCR used a sample-barcoded 5' primer and a J-beta primer mix. Each TCR beta cDNA molecule received a unique molecular identifier from a template-switch 5' adaptor carrying 12 random nucleotides. Each sample yielded at least 2.5 million CDR3-containing paired-end reads. The Mint cDNA synthesis kit, primed by a TRBC-specific oligonucleotide, was used to synthesize first-strand cDNA from all RNA. Following uracil-DNA glycosylase treatment, a first 18-cycle PCR with universal primers M1SS and BC2_uni_R was performed on all cDNA. The original methods were these. Normalization of each sample was performed by random selection of 1 million high-quality reads, each carrying a distinct molecular identifier. Reads with shared molecular identifiers were discarded instead of being binned into consensus sequences. MiTCR, with a Q25 quality threshold and the strictest error-elimination algorithm, was used for CDR3 identification, clonotype clustering and error correction. A nonparametric unseen species model with Euler transformation was used to estimate lower-bound total TCR beta diversity. TCRdb's own reprocessing of the public reads used fastp at Q25 and MiXCR and kept productive beta chains. Entries that share a CDR3 protein sequence are merged under the most common genes and DNA. The V and J calls and clone size come from TCRdb's table, not from the authors' own analysis. The table for this sample lists more than 800,000 distinct CDR3 sequences; 45% of them were counted only once. Approximately 19% of the sample lies in the top ten.

Including cysteine and phenylalanine, the CDR3 has 14 amino acids. Left in the record is the CDR3 DNA by itself, 42 bases read in frame from the first base. At the junction V is shortened by 8 bases and J by 0 bases; bases outside the gene matches: 7. The germline V gene (reference sequence) specifies PRHDT as CDR1 and FYEKMQ as CDR2. The approximately 40 donors, aged about 6 to 95 years, were systemically healthy Caucasian individuals from Russia. Ten milliliters of peripheral blood were drawn from each donor into EDTA-treated Vacutainer tubes. PBMCs were isolated by Ficoll-Paque density-gradient centrifugation, with at least 6.5 million obtained per sample. Trizol reagent was used to extract total RNA from PBMCs, with at least 6 micrograms per sample. For every donor, an aliquot of PBMCs went through flow cytometry to measure the percentages of naive CD45RAhigh/CD27high T cells. To note about this clonotype: Its antigen has not been determined. Base-call qualities are not available, and no considerably larger clone is one nucleotide away.

The chain uses TRBV13 and TRBJ2-7, and 7 junctional nucleotides match TRBD2. This clonotype originated in a woman aged 55-69 years in good health. The sequenced sample was blood. The CDR3 reads as follows: CASSATSDSYEQYF. The sequenced DNA: TGTGCCAGCTCGGCCACTAGCGACTCCTACGAGCAGTACTTC.